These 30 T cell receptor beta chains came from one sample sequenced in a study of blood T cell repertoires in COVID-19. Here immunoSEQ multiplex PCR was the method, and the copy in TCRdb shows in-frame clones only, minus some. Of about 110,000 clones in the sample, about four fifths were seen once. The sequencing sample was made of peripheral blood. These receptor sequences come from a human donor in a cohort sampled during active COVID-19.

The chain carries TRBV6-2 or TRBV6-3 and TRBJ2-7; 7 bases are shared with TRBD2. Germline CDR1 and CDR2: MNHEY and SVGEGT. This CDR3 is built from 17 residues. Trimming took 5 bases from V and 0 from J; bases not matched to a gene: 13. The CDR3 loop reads CASSKPSGNSFSYEQYV. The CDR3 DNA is TGTGCCAGCAGTAAACCTAGCGGCAACTCATTCTCCTACGAGCAGTACGTC.

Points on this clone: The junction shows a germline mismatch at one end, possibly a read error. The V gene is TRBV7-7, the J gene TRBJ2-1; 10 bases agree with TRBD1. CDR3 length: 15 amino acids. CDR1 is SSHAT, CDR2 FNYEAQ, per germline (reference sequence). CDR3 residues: CASSLGQGGNNEQFF. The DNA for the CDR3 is TGTGCTAGCAGCTTAGGACAGGGGGGCAACAATGAGCAGTTCTTC.

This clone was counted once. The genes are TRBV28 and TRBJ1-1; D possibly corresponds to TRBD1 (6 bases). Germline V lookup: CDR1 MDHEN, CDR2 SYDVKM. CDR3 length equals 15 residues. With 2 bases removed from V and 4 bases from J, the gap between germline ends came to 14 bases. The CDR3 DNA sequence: TGTGCCAGCAGTTTAGGGGGGGGCCGAGGCACTGAAGCTTTCTTT. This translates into CASSLGGGRGTEAFF.

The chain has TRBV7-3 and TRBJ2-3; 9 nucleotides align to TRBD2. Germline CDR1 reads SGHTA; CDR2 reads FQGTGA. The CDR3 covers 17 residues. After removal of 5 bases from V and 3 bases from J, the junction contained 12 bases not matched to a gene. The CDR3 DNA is TGTGCCAGCAGCCCACACTCTAGCGGGACCCCGACAGATACGCAGTATTTT. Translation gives CASSPHSSGTPTDTQYF.

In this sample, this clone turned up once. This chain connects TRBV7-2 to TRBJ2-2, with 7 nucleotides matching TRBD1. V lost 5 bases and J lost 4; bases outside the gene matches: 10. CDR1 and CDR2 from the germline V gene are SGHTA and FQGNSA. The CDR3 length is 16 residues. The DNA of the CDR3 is TGTGCCAGCAGCCCGCTTGGTAGGGGGCGCACCGGGGAGCTGTTTTTT. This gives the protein CASSPLGRGRTGELFF.

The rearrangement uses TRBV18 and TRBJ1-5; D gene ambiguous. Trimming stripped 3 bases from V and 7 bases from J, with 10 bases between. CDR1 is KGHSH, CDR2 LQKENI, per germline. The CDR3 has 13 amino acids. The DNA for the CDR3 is TGTGCCAGCTCACCCGACATTTCCCAGCCCCAGCATTTT. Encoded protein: CASSPDISQPQHF.

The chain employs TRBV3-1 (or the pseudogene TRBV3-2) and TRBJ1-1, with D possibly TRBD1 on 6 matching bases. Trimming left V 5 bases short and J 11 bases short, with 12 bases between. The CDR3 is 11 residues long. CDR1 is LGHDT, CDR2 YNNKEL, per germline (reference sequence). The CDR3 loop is CASSFNREAFF. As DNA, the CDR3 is TGTGCCAGCAGCTTTAACAGGGAGGCTTTCTTT.

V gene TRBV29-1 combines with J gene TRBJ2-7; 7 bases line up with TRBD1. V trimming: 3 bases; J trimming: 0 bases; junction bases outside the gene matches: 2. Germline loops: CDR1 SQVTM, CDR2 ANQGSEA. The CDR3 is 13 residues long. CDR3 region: CSVDPGGSYEQYF. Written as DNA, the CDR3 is TGCAGCGTTGACCCAGGGGGCTCCTACGAGCAGTACTTC.

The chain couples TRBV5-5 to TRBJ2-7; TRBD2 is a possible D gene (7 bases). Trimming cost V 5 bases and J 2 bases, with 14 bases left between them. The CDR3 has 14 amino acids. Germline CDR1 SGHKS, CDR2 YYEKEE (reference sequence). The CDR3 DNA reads TGTGCCAGCAGGAAACAGGGAGGGGCCTACGAGCAGTACTTC. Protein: CASRKQGGAYEQYF.

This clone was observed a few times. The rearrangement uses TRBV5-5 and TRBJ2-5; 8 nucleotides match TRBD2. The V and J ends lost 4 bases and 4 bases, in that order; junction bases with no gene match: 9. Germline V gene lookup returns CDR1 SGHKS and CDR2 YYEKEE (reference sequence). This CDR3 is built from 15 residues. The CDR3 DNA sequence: TGTGCCAGCAGCGAAGGACTAGCCCGGGGAGAGACCCAGTACTTC. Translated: CASSEGLARGETQYF.

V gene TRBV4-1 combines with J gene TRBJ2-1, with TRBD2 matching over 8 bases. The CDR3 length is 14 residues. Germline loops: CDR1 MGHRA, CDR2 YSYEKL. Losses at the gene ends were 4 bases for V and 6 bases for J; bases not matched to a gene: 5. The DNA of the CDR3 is TGCGCCAGCAGCCTTAGCGGGACTGGCAATGAGCAGTTCTTC. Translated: CASSLSGTGNEQFF.

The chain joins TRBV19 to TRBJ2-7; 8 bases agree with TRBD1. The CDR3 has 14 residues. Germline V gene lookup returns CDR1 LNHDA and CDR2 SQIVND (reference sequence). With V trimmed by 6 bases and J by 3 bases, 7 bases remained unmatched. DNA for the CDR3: TGTGCCAGTAGCGAACAGGGGGTATTCTACGAGCAGTACTTC. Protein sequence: CASSEQGVFYEQYF.

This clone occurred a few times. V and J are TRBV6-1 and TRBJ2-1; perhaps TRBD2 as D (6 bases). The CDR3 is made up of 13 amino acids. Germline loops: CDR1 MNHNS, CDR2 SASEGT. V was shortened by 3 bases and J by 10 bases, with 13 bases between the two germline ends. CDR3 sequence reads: CASSDGRLGEQFF. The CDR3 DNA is TGTGCCAGCAGTGATGGGAGGCTTGGCGAGCAGTTCTTC.

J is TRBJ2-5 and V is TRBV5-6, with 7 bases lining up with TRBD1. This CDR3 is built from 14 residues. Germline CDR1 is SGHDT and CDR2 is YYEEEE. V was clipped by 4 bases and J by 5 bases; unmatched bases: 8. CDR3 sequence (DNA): TGTGCCAGCAGCGCGACAGGGTTAGGGGAGACCCAGTACTTC. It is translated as CASSATGLGETQYF.

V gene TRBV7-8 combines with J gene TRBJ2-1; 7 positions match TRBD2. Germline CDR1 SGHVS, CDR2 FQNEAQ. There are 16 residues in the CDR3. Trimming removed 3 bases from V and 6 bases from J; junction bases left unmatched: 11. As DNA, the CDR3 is TGTGCCAGCAGCTTGTACGTGGGAGGGCCGACCAATGAGCAGTTCTTC. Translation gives CASSLYVGGPTNEQFF.

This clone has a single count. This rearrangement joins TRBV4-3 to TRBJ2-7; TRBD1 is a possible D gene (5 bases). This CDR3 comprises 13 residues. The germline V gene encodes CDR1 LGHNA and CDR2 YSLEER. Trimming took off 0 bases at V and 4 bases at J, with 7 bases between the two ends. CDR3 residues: CASSQETEYEQYF. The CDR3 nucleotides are TGCGCCAGCAGCCAAGAGACAGAGTACGAGCAGTACTTC.

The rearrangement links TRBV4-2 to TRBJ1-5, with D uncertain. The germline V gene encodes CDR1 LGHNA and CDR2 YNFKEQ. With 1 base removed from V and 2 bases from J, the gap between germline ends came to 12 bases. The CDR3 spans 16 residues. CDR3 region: CASSQGAGRGNQPQHF. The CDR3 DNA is TGTGCCAGCAGCCAAGGGGCAGGTCGTGGCAATCAGCCCCAGCATTTT.

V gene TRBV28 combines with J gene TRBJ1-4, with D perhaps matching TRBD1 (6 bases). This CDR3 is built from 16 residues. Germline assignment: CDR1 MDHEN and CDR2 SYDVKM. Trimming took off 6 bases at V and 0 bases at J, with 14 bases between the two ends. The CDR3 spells CASSPYRAPTNEKLFF. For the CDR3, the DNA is TGTGCCAGCAGCCCTTACAGGGCCCCAACTAATGAAAAACTGTTTTTT.

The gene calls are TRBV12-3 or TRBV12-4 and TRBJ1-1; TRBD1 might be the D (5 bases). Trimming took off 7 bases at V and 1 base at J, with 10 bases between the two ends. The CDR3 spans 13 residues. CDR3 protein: CASKGRENTEAFF. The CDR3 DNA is TGTGCCAGCAAGGGGCGTGAGAACACTGAAGCTTTCTTT.

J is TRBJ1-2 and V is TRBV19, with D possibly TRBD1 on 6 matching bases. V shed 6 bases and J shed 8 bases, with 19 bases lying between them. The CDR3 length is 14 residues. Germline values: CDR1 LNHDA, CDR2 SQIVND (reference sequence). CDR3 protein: CASSTGTPPLGYTF. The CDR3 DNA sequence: TGTGCCAGTAGCACCGGGACACCGCCCTTGGGCTACACCTTC. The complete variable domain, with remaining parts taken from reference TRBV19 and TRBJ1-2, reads DGGITQSPKYLFRKEGQNVTLSCEQNLNHDAMYWYRQDPGQGLRLIYYSQIVNDFQKGDIAEGYSVSREKKESFPLTVTSAQKNPTAFYLCASSTGTPPLGYTFGSGTRLTVV.

CDR3 nucleotides: TGTGCCAGCAGTTACCTGGCCCCTTACAATGAGCAGTTCTTC. Its translation is CASSYLAPYNEQFF. V gene TRBV6-2 or TRBV6-3 combines with J gene TRBJ2-1; D ambiguous. Looked up from germline, CDR1 is MNHEY and CDR2 is SVGEGT. V lost 2 bases to trimming and J lost 4 bases, with 9 bases between them. The CDR3 has 14 amino acids.

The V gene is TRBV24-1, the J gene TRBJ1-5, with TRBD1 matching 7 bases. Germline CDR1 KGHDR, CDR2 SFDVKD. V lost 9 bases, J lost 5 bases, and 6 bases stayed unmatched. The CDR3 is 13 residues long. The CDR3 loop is CATRQGDHQPQHF. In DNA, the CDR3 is TGTGCCACCCGACAGGGCGACCATCAGCCCCAGCATTTT.

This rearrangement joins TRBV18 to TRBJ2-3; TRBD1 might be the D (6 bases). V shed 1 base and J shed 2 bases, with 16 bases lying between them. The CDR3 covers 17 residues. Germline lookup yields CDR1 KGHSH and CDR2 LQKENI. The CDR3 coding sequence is TGTGCCAGCTCACCACGCCAGGGGATGGGGTCCACAGATACGCAGTATTTT. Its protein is CASSPRQGMGSTDTQYF.

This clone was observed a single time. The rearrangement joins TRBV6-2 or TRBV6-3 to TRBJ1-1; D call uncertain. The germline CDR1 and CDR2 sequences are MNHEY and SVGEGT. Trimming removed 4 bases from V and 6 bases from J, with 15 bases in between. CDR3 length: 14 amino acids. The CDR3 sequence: CASSSLVSRAEAFF. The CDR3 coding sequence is TGTGCCAGCAGTTCTCTAGTGTCGCGGGCTGAAGCTTTCTTT.

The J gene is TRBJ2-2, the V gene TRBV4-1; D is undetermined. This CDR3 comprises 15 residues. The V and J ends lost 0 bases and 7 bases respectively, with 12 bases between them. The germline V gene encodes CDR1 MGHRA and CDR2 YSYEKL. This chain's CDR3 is CASSQDNPRYGELFF. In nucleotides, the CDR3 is TGCGCCAGCAGCCAAGATAACCCTCGCTACGGGGAGCTGTTTTTT.

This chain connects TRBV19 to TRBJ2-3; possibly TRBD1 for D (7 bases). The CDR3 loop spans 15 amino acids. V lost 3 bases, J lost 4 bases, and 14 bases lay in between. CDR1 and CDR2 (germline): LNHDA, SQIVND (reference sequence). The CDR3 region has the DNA TGTGCCAGTAGTATTGGAGGGGGCGCCTCAGATACGCAGTATTTT. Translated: CASSIGGGASDTQYF.

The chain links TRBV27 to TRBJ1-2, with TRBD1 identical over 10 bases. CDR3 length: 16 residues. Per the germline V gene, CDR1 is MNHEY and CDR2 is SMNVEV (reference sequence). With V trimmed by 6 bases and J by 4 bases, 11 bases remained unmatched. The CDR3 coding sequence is TGTGCCAGCAGGGGGGGGACGACAGGGGGCACCTATGGCTACACCTTC. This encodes CASRGGTTGGTYGYTF.

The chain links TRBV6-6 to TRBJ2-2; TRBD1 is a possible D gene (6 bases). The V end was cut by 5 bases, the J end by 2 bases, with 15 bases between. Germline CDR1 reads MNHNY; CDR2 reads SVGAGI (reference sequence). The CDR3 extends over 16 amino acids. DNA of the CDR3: TGTGCCAGCAGTGGTCAGGGGTCCTCTAACACCGGGGAGCTGTTTTTT. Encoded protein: CASSGQGSSNTGELFF.

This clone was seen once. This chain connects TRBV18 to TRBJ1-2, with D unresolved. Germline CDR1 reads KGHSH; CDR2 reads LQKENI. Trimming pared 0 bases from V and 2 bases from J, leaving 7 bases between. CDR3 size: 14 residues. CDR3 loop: CASSPPSRNYGYTF. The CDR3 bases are TGTGCCAGCTCACCACCGAGCAGGAACTATGGCTACACCTTC.

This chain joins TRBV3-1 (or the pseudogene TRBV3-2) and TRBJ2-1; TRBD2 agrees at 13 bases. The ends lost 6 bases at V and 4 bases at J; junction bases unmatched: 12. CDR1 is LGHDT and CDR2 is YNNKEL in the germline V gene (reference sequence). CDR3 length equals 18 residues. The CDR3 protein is CASRARGLAGSVYNEQFF. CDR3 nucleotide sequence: TGTGCCAGCAGGGCAAGGGGACTAGCGGGATCGGTTTACAATGAGCAGTTCTTC.